A single sample gave rise to the 32 T cell receptor beta chains below, sequenced in a study of Graves' ophthalmopathy and Graves' hyperthyroidism (dated by TCRdb to 2016 to 2019). The sequencing machine was an Illumina HiSeq 2000. For repertoire sequencing, the TCR beta CDR3 regions were amplified from RNA transcripts. The first round of RT-PCR was done with HTBI primers and the Qiagen OneStep RT-PCR kit, and was followed by a second round of multiplex PCR, then size selection and purification. TCRdb itself trimmed the public reads at Q25 with fastp, ran MiXCR and retained productive beta chains. Rows matching on CDR3 protein sequence are summarized as one entry with the most common DNA and genes. Present in this sample are around 670,000 distinct CDR3 sequences, 35% to 50% of which were seen just once. The ten top clones hold 40% to 45% of the sample. Input material: peripheral blood. The receptors were gathered from an adult man with Graves' ophthalmopathy.

The chain links TRBV29-1 to TRBJ2-7; D perhaps matches TRBD1 (6 bases). Germline-derived CDR1 and CDR2 are SQVTM and ANQGSEA. This CDR3 spans 12 amino acids. The ends were cut back, 4 bases at V and 4 bases at J, with 11 bases in the middle. CDR3 in DNA: TGCAGCGTTGGAGGCAGGGGATACGAGCAGTACTTC. It is translated as CSVGGRGYEQYF.

This clonotype was seen a few times. The rearrangement links TRBV6-6 to TRBJ2-5, with D unclear. The CDR3 totals 14 residues. Germline V lookup: CDR1 MNHNY, CDR2 SVGAGI (reference sequence). Trimming pared 0 bases from V and 0 bases from J, leaving 5 bases between. As DNA, the CDR3 is TGTGCCAGCAGTTACTCCGACAACCAAGAGACCCAGTACTTC. Encoded protein: CASSYSDNQETQYF.

This chain links TRBV27 with TRBJ1-4, with 11 nucleotides matching TRBD1. The CDR3 has 16 residues. CDR1 is MNHEY and CDR2 is SMNVEV in the germline V gene (reference sequence). Unmatched junction bases numbered 6, after V lost 5 bases and J lost 4 bases. In DNA form, the CDR3 reads TGTGCCAGCAGTCCCGGGACAGGGGGATTTAATGAAAAACTGTTTTTT. Its translation is CASSPGTGGFNEKLFF.

This clonotype appeared a few times. The rearrangement joins TRBV10-1 to TRBJ1-3; no clear D gene. Trimming took off 4 bases at V and 4 bases at J, with 20 bases between the two ends. This CDR3 has 17 residues. Per the germline V gene, CDR1 is WNHNN and CDR2 is SYGVQD (reference sequence). CDR3 residues: CASSGGSRRASGNTIYF. The CDR3, as DNA: TGCGCCAGCAGTGGCGGGTCCCGCCGAGCCTCCGGAAACACCATATATTTT.

The rearrangement joins TRBV5-4 to TRBJ1-4; D gene uncertain. Per the germline V gene, CDR1 is SGHNT and CDR2 is YYREEE (reference sequence). The CDR3 consists of 14 residues. Trimming shortened V by 4 bases and J by 3 bases, and 10 bases separated the two germline ends. The CDR3 loop is CASSRAHSNEKLFF. The CDR3 bases are TGTGCCAGCAGCAGGGCCCACTCTAATGAAAAACTGTTTTTT.

In its sample, this clonotype was seen many times. V is TRBV7-9 and J is TRBJ2-5, with 9 bases fitting TRBD2. Germline-derived CDR1 and CDR2 are SEHNR and FQNEAQ (reference sequence). J was trimmed by 3 bases and V by 6 bases; bases with no gene match: 14. This CDR3 comprises 17 residues. CDR3 sequence: CASSSWALAGSEETQYF. The CDR3 bases are TGTGCCAGCAGTTCATGGGCCCTAGCGGGATCGGAAGAGACCCAGTACTTC.

The rearrangement links TRBV28 to TRBJ2-5; D is ambiguous. V lost 6 bases, J lost 3 bases, and 8 bases lay in between. This CDR3 spans 12 amino acids. Germline V gives CDR1 MDHEN, CDR2 SYDVKM. CDR3 sequence: CASSPNKETQYF. CDR3 DNA: TGTGCCAGCAGCCCAAATAAAGAGACCCAGTACTTC.

Notes on this clonotype: A read error may be the cause here, since a much bigger clone is one base away. The chain recombines TRBV14 with TRBJ1-1; no reliable D call. Trimming pared 1 base from V and 4 bases from J, leaving 10 bases between. CDR1 and CDR2 from the germline V gene are SGHDN and FVKESK. This CDR3 comprises 14 residues. The CDR3 protein is CASSQVGEATEAFF. CDR3 nucleotides: TGTGCCAGCAGCCAAGTGGGAGAGGCCACTGAAGCTTTCTTT. Full variable domain (outside the CDR3, taken from reference TRBV14 and TRBJ1-1): EAGVTQFPSHSVIEKGQTVTLRCDPISGHDNLYWYRRVMGKEIKFLLHFVKESKQDESGMPNNRFLAERTGGTYSTLKVQPAELEDSGVYFCASSQVGEATEAFFGQGTRLTVV.

The CDR3 DNA reads as TGTGCCAGTAGTATGCAGTCGGGCAGGACGACTGCCGAGCAGTACTTC. It yields the protein CASSMQSGRTTAEQYF. The chain couples TRBV19 to TRBJ2-7; D remains ambiguous. The V and J ends lost 3 bases and 6 bases respectively, with 21 bases between them. CDR3 length equals 16 residues. The germline V gene has CDR1 LNHDA and CDR2 SQIVND (reference sequence).

The table lists this clonotype with many counts. V usage is TRBV11-2 and J usage is TRBJ2-5; TRBD2 matches 10 bases. Germline trimming cut 3 bases from V and 5 bases from J; bases unmatched to any gene: 6. Germline CDR1 reads SGHAT; CDR2 reads FQNNGV. The CDR3 has 15 residues. Here the CDR3 reads CASSFSGGAGETQYF. The CDR3 DNA reads TGTGCCAGCAGCTTCAGCGGGGGGGCCGGGGAGACCCAGTACTTC.

V gene TRBV25-1 combines with J gene TRBJ2-2; D ambiguous. V dropped 8 bases and J dropped 1 base, with 8 bases sitting between them. This CDR3 has 13 amino acids. CDR1 and CDR2 from the germline V gene are MGHDK and SYGVNS. Here the CDR3 reads CASANGNTGELFF. CDR3 sequence (DNA): TGTGCCAGCGCGAACGGGAACACCGGGGAGCTGTTTTTT.

The chain links TRBV20-1 to TRBJ2-5, with 7 positions matching TRBD2. The CDR3 sequence is 13 residues long. The V segment lost 8 bases and the J segment 5 bases; nucleotides outside the gene matches: 11. Germline V gives CDR1 DFQATT, CDR2 SNEGSKA (reference sequence). CDR3 nucleotide sequence: TGCAGTTCCATAGCGGGCAGGGCGGAGACCCAGTACTTC. Translated, it gives CSSIAGRAETQYF.

This clonotype came up many times. This chain uses TRBV7-2 with TRBJ2-5; TRBD1 is a possible D gene (6 bases). V dropped 0 bases and J dropped 5 bases, with 13 bases sitting between them. The CDR3 runs 15 residues. Germline V CDR1 and CDR2: SGHTA, FQGNSA. CDR3 DNA sequence: TGTGCCAGCAGCTTAGCGGGGGCTAAGTGGGAGACCCAGTACTTC. It specifies CASSLAGAKWETQYF.

Regarding this clonotype: A much larger clonotype is one base distant, so this may be a read error. The chain has TRBV2 and TRBJ1-5; D is unclear. The CDR3 spans 14 residues. Looked up from germline, CDR1 is SNHLY and CDR2 is FYNNEI. Trimming took off 2 bases at V and 7 bases at J, with 12 bases between the two ends. In nucleotides, the CDR3 is TGTGCCAGCAGTGAATCGCGAGGATCCCAGCCCCAGCATTTT. Protein: CASSESRGSQPQHF.

This clonotype occurred many times. DNA for the CDR3: TGTGCCACCAGCAGAGATCCGGACAGGGCCCTGGGGGCTTTCTTT. Protein sequence: CATSRDPDRALGAFF. The chain joins TRBV15 to TRBJ1-1; TRBD1 matches at 8 bases. The CDR3 is 15 amino acids. The germline gives CDR1 LNHNV, CDR2 YYDKDF (reference sequence). V lost 0 bases and J lost 11; bases outside the gene matches: 11.

This clonotype was counted between two and nine times. V and J are TRBV20-1 and TRBJ2-7; 11 nucleotides agree with TRBD2. CDR3 length: 13 residues. Trimming removed 6 bases from V and 5 bases from J; junction bases left unmatched: 6. The germline V gene has CDR1 DFQATT and CDR2 SNEGSKA (reference sequence). The CDR3 is CSANGLAGHEQYF. CDR3 bases: TGCAGTGCAAACGGACTAGCGGGCCACGAGCAGTACTTC.

In regard to this clonotype: Mismatch with germline at one junction end may stem from a read error. The chain combines TRBV7-2 with TRBJ1-5; D may be TRBD1 (5 bases). Germline V gene data show CDR1 as SGHTA and CDR2 as FQGNSA. The CDR3 covers 16 residues. As DNA, the CDR3 is TGTGCCAGCAGCTTAGACGAACAGGACCCAAGTCAGTCCCAGCATTTT. Its protein is CASSLDEQDPSQSQHF.

This clonotype was seen ten or more times. One junction end does not reproduce the germline sequence, and a read error may be involved. This CDR3 reads CASSSPSGRSCEQYF. CDR3 DNA: TGTGCCAGCAGCTCACCTAGCGGGAGATCCTGCGAGCAGTACTTC. This sequence joins TRBV7-9 and TRBJ2-7; TRBD2 matches at 10 bases. The CDR3 has 15 amino acids. Germline V gene data show CDR1 as SEHNR and CDR2 as FQNEAQ (reference sequence).

In nucleotides, the CDR3 is TGTGCCAGCAGTTATGAGTGGAACTACGAGCAGTACTTC. This translates into CASSYEWNYEQYF. The chain is built from TRBV7-2 and TRBJ2-7; D remains ambiguous. V was cut by 6 bases and J by 3 bases, with 12 bases left in between. The CDR3 contains 13 residues. The germline CDR1 and CDR2 sequences are SGHTA and FQGNSA.

This clonotype was picked up a small number of times. The V and J genes are TRBV9 and TRBJ2-7; maybe TRBD2 (6 bases). This CDR3 is 15 amino acids long. From germline, CDR1 is SGDLS and CDR2 YYNGEE. The germline V and J ends were trimmed by 0 bases and 2 bases, with 12 bases remaining between them. This CDR3 is CASSVGASATYEQYF. CDR3 sequence (DNA): TGTGCCAGCAGCGTAGGGGCTAGCGCCACCTACGAGCAGTACTTC.

The chain employs TRBV10-3 and TRBJ1-1; a possible D gene is TRBD1 (5 bases). Per germline, CDR1 ENHRY and CDR2 SYGVKD. This CDR3 region has 17 residues. Trimming removed 0 bases at V and 0 bases at J, with 14 bases between. CDR3 sequence: CAISESALGLMNTEAFF. CDR3 sequence (DNA): TGTGCCATCAGTGAGTCAGCCCTGGGACTGATGAACACTGAAGCTTTCTTT.

This clonotype was observed a handful of times. This rearrangement joins TRBV7-2 to TRBJ2-3, with D perhaps given as TRBD1 or TRBD2 (5 bases each). With 7 bases removed from V and 1 base from J, the gap between germline ends came to 12 bases. Germline V lookup: CDR1 SGHTA, CDR2 FQGNSA. The CDR3 is 14 amino acids. In DNA form, the CDR3 reads TGTGCCAGCAACTGGGGGTCGCGCACAGATACGCAGTATTTT. Translated, it gives CASNWGSRTDTQYF.

The chain couples TRBV5-1 to TRBJ1-1, with 8 nucleotides matching TRBD1. J gave up 1 base and V 3 bases, and 14 bases lay outside the gene matches. The germline CDR1 and CDR2 sequences are SGHRS and YFSETQ. CDR3 length equals 18 residues. The CDR3 DNA sequence: TGCGCCAGCAGCTCGGGGGGACAGGCTCTCCCCTCGAACACTGAAGCTTTCTTT. It specifies CASSSGGQALPSNTEAFF. The full variable domain, its missing parts supplied by reference TRBV5-1 and TRBJ1-1, is KAGVTQTPRYLIKTRGQQVTLSCSPISGHRSVSWYQQTPGQGLQFLFEYFSETQRNKGNFPGRFSGRQFSNSRSEMNVSTLELGDSALYLCASSSGGQALPSNTEAFFGQGTRLTVV.

The chain uses TRBV5-8 and TRBJ1-2, with D possibly matching TRBD1 (6 bases). Germline V lookup: CDR1 SGHTS, CDR2 YDEGEE. Trimming shortened V by 9 bases and J by 1 base, and 19 bases separated the two germline ends. CDR3 length: 15 amino acids. In DNA form, the CDR3 reads TGTGCCACATCCCGTATCAGGGGCGATAACTATGGCTACACCTTC. It yields the protein CATSRIRGDNYGYTF.

The V and J genes are TRBV7-9 and TRBJ2-3; weak D call: TRBD2 (5 bases). V gave up 8 bases and J gave up 0 bases, with 12 bases separating them. Germline CDR1 SEHNR, CDR2 FQNEAQ (reference sequence). The CDR3 is 14 amino acids. CDR3 coding DNA: TGTGCCAGCGGGTATGGCGGGAGCACAGATACGCAGTATTTT. It specifies CASGYGGSTDTQYF.

This clonotype came up many times. This chain links TRBV2 with TRBJ1-1, with 7 positions matching TRBD1. CDR1 and CDR2 from the germline V gene are SNHLY and FYNNEI. Trimming at V came to 1 base and at J to 13 bases, leaving 12 bases not matched to a gene. The CDR3 has 14 amino acids. The CDR3 DNA is TGTGCCAGCAGTGAAGGGGGACCGGAGACAGGGCTTTTCTTT. Protein sequence: CASSEGGPETGLFF.

This clonotype was detected a few times. This rearrangement joins TRBV20-1 to TRBJ2-6; maybe TRBD1 (6 bases). Looked up from germline, CDR1 is DFQATT and CDR2 is SNEGSKA (reference sequence). The CDR3 is made up of 17 amino acids. Trimming shortened V by 3 bases and J by 1 base, and 16 bases separated the two germline ends. This chain's CDR3 is CSASVILTGSGANVLTF. The DNA for the CDR3 is TGCAGTGCTAGTGTAATTCTGACAGGATCTGGGGCCAACGTCCTGACTTTC.

This clonotype has just a few counts. The chain employs TRBV12-3 or TRBV12-4 and TRBJ1-6, with TRBD1 matching 7 bases. V lost 6 bases, J lost 5 bases, and 4 bases stayed unmatched. The CDR3 runs 14 residues. DNA for the CDR3: TGTGCCAGCAGAGCGACAGGGAATAATTCACCCCTCCACTTT. Amino acids: CASRATGNNSPLHF.

This clonotype was seen only a few times. The chain employs TRBV11-2 and TRBJ1-1; D perhaps matches TRBD1 (5 bases). The CDR3 spans 14 residues. Germline lookup yields CDR1 SGHAT and CDR2 FQNNGV. V dropped 5 bases and J dropped 5 bases, with 15 bases sitting between them. CDR3 protein: CASSTDGATTEAFF. Here the CDR3 DNA reads TGTGCCAGCAGCACCGACGGGGCCACGACTGAAGCTTTCTTT.

Many counts were recorded for this clonotype. The chain employs TRBV7-3 and TRBJ2-7; 11 bases align to TRBD2. The CDR3 spans 15 residues. V trimming: 4 bases; J trimming: 4 bases; junction bases outside the gene matches: 6. In germline, CDR1 is SGHTA, CDR2 FQGTGA. In nucleotides, the CDR3 is TGTGCCAGCAGCTCCGCTAGCGGGGGGAAGTACGAGCAGTACTTC. Its translation is CASSSASGGKYEQYF.

The genes are TRBV12-3 or TRBV12-4 and TRBJ1-4, with TRBD1 as a possible D gene (5 bases). V was cut by 6 bases and J by 8 bases, with 10 bases left in between. There are 12 residues in the CDR3. The CDR3 region is CASRVGTEKLFF. The CDR3 coding sequence is TGTGCCAGCAGGGTTGGGACCGAAAAACTGTTTTTT.

The rearrangement uses TRBV12-3 or TRBV12-4 and TRBJ2-3; D remains unclear. The CDR3 spans 14 residues. With 3 bases removed from V and 3 bases from J, the gap between germline ends came to 10 bases. The CDR3 region is CASSLVSNTDTQYF. In DNA, the CDR3 is TGTGCCAGCAGTTTGGTATCGAATACAGATACGCAGTATTTT.